Listed below are T cell receptor beta chains from one sample, sequenced in a study of blood T cell repertoires in COVID-19. The data were produced by immunoSEQ multiplex PCR, yet TCRdb's version contains in-frame clones alone and is incomplete. The sample contains some 300,000 clones, around 91% of which appear only once. Specimen: PBMCs or T cells enriched from blood (not recorded which). These receptor sequences come from a middle-aged woman who had recovered from COVID-19. Each CDR3 is given with its conserved first and last residue. Fields, in order: J gene, D gene, clone size, V gene, CDR3 protein, CDR3 DNA. A D gene is named only where the DNA matches it firmly. Clone size is stated in some rows and not others, as once, few, many or a class when expanded.

TRBJ1-2	TRBD1	NA	TRBV28	CASSLIGQGEGYTF	TGTGCCAGCAGTTTAATCGGGCAGGGGGAGGGCTACACCTTC
TRBJ1-1	TRBD1	NA	TRBV18	CASSRQGLGTEAFF	TGTGCCAGCTCCCGACAGGGGTTGGGCACTGAAGCTTTCTTT
TRBJ2-6	TRBD1	few	TRBV28	CATTTGGSHSGANVLTF	TGTGCCACGACCACAGGGGGCTCCCACTCTGGGGCCAACGTCCTGACTTTC
TRBJ2-5	NA	NA	TRBV23-1	CASSQYRAAETQYF	TGCGCCAGCAGTCAATACAGGGCGGCGGAGACCCAGTACTTC
TRBJ2-1	TRBD2	NA	TRBV7-8	CASSLGGALAGHDEQFF	TGTGCCAGCAGCTTAGGGGGCGCGCTAGCGGGGCACGATGAGCAGTTCTTC
TRBJ1-2	TRBD1	NA	TRBV4-1	CASSQVTGGKNYGYTF	TGCGCCAGCAGCCAAGTCACAGGGGGAAAAAACTATGGCTACACCTTC
TRBJ2-5	TRBD1	NA	TRBV24-1	CATSAQTGVLETQYF	TGTGCCACCAGTGCGCAGACAGGGGTTTTAGAGACCCAGTACTTC
TRBJ2-3	TRBD2	NA	TRBV15	CATSGEAGAYGHTQYF	TGTGCCACCAGCGGAGAAGCGGGGGCCTATGGTCATACGCAGTATTTT
TRBJ2-2	NA	NA	TRBV7-6	CASSLAGGRKTGELFF	TGTGCCAGCAGCTTAGCGGGAGGAAGAAAGACCGGGGAGCTGTTTTTT
TRBJ2-7	TRBD1	NA	TRBV7-9	CASSLDGTGCF	TGTGCCAGCAGCTTAGATGGGACAGGGTGCTTC
TRBJ2-1	TRBD2	NA	TRBV11-3	CASSPGGGHEQFF	TGTGCCAGCAGCCCAGGCGGGGGACATGAGCAGTTCTTC
TRBJ2-2	NA	NA	TRBV19	CASSIEAGFTGELFF	TGTGCCAGTAGTATAGAGGCGGGGTTCACCGGGGAGCTGTTTTTT
TRBJ2-7	NA	NA	TRBV6-2/TRBV6-3	CASSYSSAYEQYF	TGTGCCAGCAGTTACTCCTCGGCCTACGAGCAGTACTTC
TRBJ2-3	TRBD2	NA	TRBV5-4	CASSFTSGVADTQYF	TGTGCCAGCAGCTTCACTAGCGGGGTGGCAGATACGCAGTATTTT
TRBJ1-2	NA	NA	TRBV19	CASGGQENYGYTF	TGTGCCAGCGGGGGGCAGGAGAACTATGGCTACACCTTC
TRBJ2-7	NA	NA	TRBV5-8	CASSLGSGNYEQYF	TGTGCCAGCAGCTTGGGTTCGGGGAACTACGAGCAGTACTTC
TRBJ1-3	NA	NA	TRBV7-2	CASSLEGGTRNTIYF	TGTGCCAGCAGCTTAGAAGGGGGAACTAGAAACACCATATATTTT
TRBJ1-3	TRBD1	NA	TRBV19	CASSPRQGGSGNTIYF	TGTGCCAGTAGTCCCCGACAGGGGGGCTCTGGAAACACCATATATTTT
TRBJ2-2	TRBD2	NA	TRBV4-2	CASSLGTSGSLNTGELFF	TGTGCCAGCAGCTTAGGGACTAGCGGGAGCCTGAACACCGGGGAGCTGTTTTTT
TRBJ2-1	NA	NA	TRBV28	CASSLRTGRGPYNEQFF	TGTGCCAGCAGTTTACGGACAGGGAGGGGACCCTACAATGAGCAGTTCTTC
TRBJ1-2	NA	few	TRBV6-2/TRBV6-3	CASSFDTNYGYTF	TGTGCCAGCAGTTTCGACACTAACTATGGCTACACCTTC
TRBJ1-5	TRBD1	NA	TRBV28	CASSDRGWGPQHF	TGTGCCAGCAGCGACAGGGGGTGGGGGCCCCAGCATTTT
TRBJ2-5	TRBD2	NA	TRBV12-3/TRBV12-4	CASSFTSGETQYF	TGTGCCAGCAGTTTCACTAGCGGGGAGACCCAGTACTTC
TRBJ1-5	NA	NA	TRBV6-5	CASNPLGASNQPQHF	TGTGCCAGCAACCCGTTGGGGGCTAGTAATCAGCCCCAGCATTTT
TRBJ2-1	NA	NA	TRBV6-2/TRBV6-3	CASSYGARANEQFF	TGTGCCAGCAGTTACGGGGCCCGCGCGAATGAGCAGTTCTTC
TRBJ1-5	TRBD1	few	TRBV28	CASIHTGGWEPQHF	TGTGCCAGCATCCATACAGGGGGCTGGGAGCCCCAGCATTTT
TRBJ2-5	TRBD2	NA	TRBV7-8	CASSSTSGEETQYF	TGTGCCAGCAGCTCGACTAGCGGGGAAGAGACCCAGTACTTC
TRBJ2-1	NA	NA	TRBV5-4	CASTGETTGAHEQFF	TGTGCCAGCACGGGAGAGACTACCGGGGCTCATGAGCAGTTCTTC
TRBJ1-1	TRBD1	NA	TRBV7-2	CASSPPDRGASYTEAFF	TGTGCCAGCAGCCCCCCCGACAGGGGAGCCTCGTACACTGAAGCTTTCTTT